This TCR beta chain stems from a study of spatial heterogeneity in lung cancer. As for the study in general: Alpha-chain sequences were consistently detected in smaller numbers than beta-chain sequences. Each distinct TCR and UMI combination averaged more than ten appearances in raw reads.

The table lists this clonotype with many counts. The CDR3 length is 12 residues. Per germline, CDR1 SGHTA and CDR2 FQGNSA. The germline V and J ends were trimmed by 7 bases and 4 bases, with 5 bases remaining between them. Time point given: sample taken at primary tumor resection. Sequencing covered unsorted whole RNA taken from tumor, nontumor lung or frozen PBMC. Patients with untreated early-stage non-small cell lung cancer, numbering 72, were the donors. A unique molecular identifier was carried by every single TCR cDNA molecule. TCRdb independently ran MiXCR on the 5' RACE reads; one entry per CDR3 protein. The sample gives more than 2,500 distinct CDR3 sequences, about 4.5% of which show up once; approximately 28% is in the top ten.

The sample in question was normal lung tissue next to the tumor, obtained at surgery. The chain is built from TRBV7-2 and TRBJ1-6; the D is unclear. This TCR came from a female donor with early-stage non-small cell lung cancer. The CDR3 protein is CASTTYNSPLHF. In DNA, the CDR3 is TGTGCCAGCACCACTTATAATTCACCCCTCCACTTT.